Only a few counts were recorded for the clone carrying this T cell receptor (beta chain). The data derive from a study of T cells in Graves' hyperthyroidism and ophthalmopathy. Germline CDR1 and CDR2: LNHDA and SQIVND (reference sequence). V lost 3 bases and J lost 7, with 9 bases in between. CDR3 length: 12 residues. RNA transcripts served as the template for amplifying TCR beta CDR3 regions. The HTBI set primed first-round TCR CDR3 RT-PCR. TCRdb used MiXCR to reprocess the multiplex PCR reads, holding one entry per CDR3 protein. The sample lists about 740,000 distinct CDR3 sequences; approximately 14% were seen once.

The receptor comes from a young woman with Graves' hyperthyroidism. Material for sequencing was blood. The rearrangement uses TRBV19 and TRBJ1-2, with unresolved D. CDR3 sequence: CASSIGSAGYTF. DNA of the CDR3: TGTGCCAGTAGTATTGGATCGGCTGGCTACACCTTC.